The 27 T cell receptor beta chains below were found in one sample sequenced in a study of post-analysis software for immune sequencing data. Notes on the study in general: Included in a set of a handful of TRBV segments more frequent in patients than controls were TRBV5-6, TRBV5-1 and TRBV20-1.

Included in the TCR beta cDNA libraries were unique molecular identifiers. TCRdb recomputed calls from the PCR reads with MiXCR, one row per CDR3 protein. The repertoire consists of 150,000 to 200,000 distinct CDR3 sequences, with 30% occurring once and the leading ten covering approximately 1.5%. The antigens of these receptors remain unknown. Sequenced sample: blood. These TCRs come from a girl between 5 and 17 years old with multiple sclerosis.

There are a few counts of this clonotype. V usage is TRBV10-1 and J usage is TRBJ2-1; 9 bases align to TRBD2. V was pared by 2 bases and J by 5 bases, with 4 bases of the junction left unmatched. The CDR3 totals 15 residues. Germline V gives CDR1 WNHNN, CDR2 SYGVQD (reference sequence). CDR3 loop: CASSEGVAGDNEQFF. Here the CDR3 DNA reads TGCGCCAGCAGTGAGGGCGTAGCGGGAGACAATGAGCAGTTCTTC.

The chain uses TRBV7-8 and TRBJ2-5; D uncertain. The J call is uncertain, as TRBJ2-7 better fits the DNA end. This CDR3 comprises 14 residues. Germline values: CDR1 SGHVS, CDR2 FQNEAQ. The CDR3 sequence is CASSLGGQRDEQYF. The DNA of the CDR3 is TGTGCCAGCAGCTTAGGTGGGCAACGCGACGAGCAGTACTTC.

About this clonotype itself: A read error may explain this, as a much larger clone is one base away. The chain has TRBV9 and TRBJ2-1; maybe TRBD2 (6 bases). From germline, CDR1 is SGDLS and CDR2 YYNGEE. This CDR3 spans 15 amino acids. CDR3 bases: TGTGCCAGCAGCCTCGGTGCGGGAACCTACAGTGAGCAGTTCTTC. This gives the protein CASSLGAGTYSEQFF.

Turning to this clonotype: Being one base from a much bigger clone, this may be a read error. The chain employs TRBV7-6 and TRBJ2-7, with TRBD1 matching 7 bases. V shed 5 bases and J 3 bases; nucleotides not matched to a gene: 16. The CDR3 has 17 residues. CDR1 is SGHVS, CDR2 FNYEAQ, per germline. The CDR3 region is CASSPTSPRDSCYEQYF. CDR3 nucleotides: TGTGCCAGCAGCCCCACCTCCCCGAGGGACAGCTGCTACGAGCAGTACTTC.

Regarding this clonotype: The junction shows a germline mismatch at one end, possibly a read error. The V call is TRBV5-1, the J call TRBJ1-2; 8 nucleotides match TRBD1. This CDR3 has 17 residues. Germline V gene lookup returns CDR1 SGHRS and CDR2 YFSETQ. CDR3 amino acids: CASSPRQGSGSDYGCTF. In DNA, the CDR3 is TGCGCCAGCAGCCCTCGACAGGGGAGTGGGTCGGACTATGGCTGCACCTTC.

V and J are TRBV7-2 and TRBJ1-1, with no clear D. The ends were cut back, 3 bases at V and 10 bases at J, with 12 bases in the middle. Germline V lookup: CDR1 SGHTA, CDR2 FQGNSA. The CDR3 spans 12 residues. In nucleotides, the CDR3 is TGTGCCAGCAGCTTTGTCGGGTCCAGAGCTTTCTTT. This codes for CASSFVGSRAFF.

This chain connects TRBV12-3 or TRBV12-4 to TRBJ2-3; 8 bases line up with TRBD2. Germline trimming cut 1 base from V and 6 bases from J; bases unmatched to any gene: 18. The CDR3 loop spans 19 amino acids. CDR3 in amino acids: CASSLVVSWVGRAPDTQYF. In DNA form, the CDR3 reads TGTGCCAGCAGTTTAGTAGTGTCGTGGGTCGGGAGGGCCCCGGATACGCAGTATTTT.

This clonotype was seen repeatedly, ten times or more. The chain uses TRBV7-3 and TRBJ2-1; 10 nucleotides line up with TRBD2. This CDR3 spans 15 amino acids. V was clipped by 1 base and J by 4 bases; unmatched bases: 1. The germline V gene has CDR1 SGHTA and CDR2 FQGTGA. The CDR3 sequence is CASSLIAGGYNEQFF. CDR3 coding DNA: TGTGCCAGCAGCTTAATAGCGGGAGGTTACAATGAGCAGTTCTTC.

Details on this clonotype: A much larger clone lies a single base off, so this may be a read error. The V and J genes are TRBV7-9 and TRBJ2-5; no clear D. The closer fit of TRBJ2-7 to the DNA end suggests the J call may be wrong. This CDR3 region has 16 residues. Looked up from germline, CDR1 is SEHNR and CDR2 is FQNEAQ (reference sequence). The CDR3 loop reads CAGSSPTDTAFYEQYF. CDR3 nucleotides: TGTGCCGGCAGCTCCCCGACTGACACCGCCTTCTACGAGCAGTACTTC.

This clonotype was counted a few times. A junction end diverges from the germline sequence, so it may reflect a read error. The chain carries TRBV20-1 and TRBJ2-6; D may be TRBD1 or TRBD2 (5 bases each). CDR1 is DFQATT, CDR2 SNEGSKA, per germline (reference sequence). The CDR3 totals 15 residues. The CDR3 nucleotides read TGCAGTGCTAGCGAGAGACAGTCCGGGGCCAACGTCCCGACTTTC. Amino acid sequence: CSASERQSGANVPTF.

To note about this clonotype: This may stem from a read error, because a much larger clone lies one nucleotide away. The CDR3 reads CASRGAGAYEQYF. Written as DNA, the CDR3 is TGCGCCAGCAGAGGGGCAGGGGCGTACGAGCAGTACTTC. The rearrangement joins TRBV5-1 to TRBJ2-7, with TRBD1 as a possible D gene (6 bases). V lost 5 bases to trimming and J lost 4 bases, with 13 bases between them. From germline, CDR1 is SGHRS and CDR2 YFSETQ. This CDR3 region has 13 residues.

This clonotype occurred once. A clone one base away is much larger, so this may be a read error. The chain couples TRBV5-6 to TRBJ2-1, with 7 bases aligning to TRBD2. From germline, CDR1 is SGHDT and CDR2 YYEEEE. The CDR3 extends over 12 amino acids. CDR3 DNA: TGTGTCAGCAGCTTGGGGGGGTCTGAGCAGTTCTTC. It yields the protein CVSSLGGSEQFF.

This clonotype came up many times. The chain employs TRBV20-1 and TRBJ1-2; D call uncertain. V lost 0 bases to trimming and J lost 2 bases, with 13 bases between them. The CDR3 has 15 residues. The germline gives CDR1 DFQATT, CDR2 SNEGSKA (reference sequence). The CDR3 nucleotides read TGCAGTGCTAGAGATCGTCCAGAACTAAACTATGGCTACACCTTC. This encodes CSARDRPELNYGYTF.

This clonotype was counted many times. This chain joins TRBV20-1 and TRBJ2-1, with a possible D match to TRBD1 (6 bases). Germline lookup yields CDR1 DFQATT and CDR2 SNEGSKA (reference sequence). The CDR3 is 15 residues long. With 6 bases removed from V and 0 bases from J, the gap between germline ends came to 15 bases. In DNA form, the CDR3 reads TGCAGTGCCAGGGGTCCGGACTTCTCCTACAATGAGCAGTTCTTC. Protein product: CSARGPDFSYNEQFF.

The rearrangement joins TRBV20-1 to TRBJ2-7; tentatively, D is TRBD1 or TRBD2 (5 bases each). Germline CDR1 DFQATT, CDR2 SNEGSKA (reference sequence). The length of the CDR3 is 12 residues. V dropped 0 bases and J dropped 3 bases, with 6 bases sitting between them. In DNA, the CDR3 is TGCAGTGCTAGAGAGGGGGTCTACGAGCAGTACTTC. It codes for CSAREGVYEQYF.

This clonotype was detected ten times or more. The gene calls are TRBV12-3 or TRBV12-4 and TRBJ2-5, with a possible D match to TRBD2 (5 bases). Trimming cost V 5 bases and J 5 bases, with 12 bases left between them. The CDR3 consists of 13 residues. This CDR3 reads CASSPNRGETQYF. CDR3 nucleotides: TGTGCCAGCAGTCCTAACCGCGGGGAGACCCAGTACTTC.

Of note for this clonotype: A much larger clone is a single base away; this may be a read error. The chain links TRBV20-1 to TRBJ2-1; the match to TRBD2 covers 9 bases. The J call may not be correct, given that the DNA end is closer to TRBJ2-7. This CDR3 comprises 16 residues. CDR1 and CDR2 (germline): DFQATT, SNEGSKA (reference sequence). CDR3 protein: CSAHLSGSSSYNEQYF. The DNA for the CDR3 is TGCAGTGCTCACCTTAGCGGGAGTTCGTCCTACAATGAGCAGTACTTC.

This clonotype was counted at least ten times. The chain joins TRBV2 to TRBJ2-1; D may match TRBD1 or TRBD2 (5 bases each). The CDR3 runs to 15 residues. The germline V and J ends were trimmed by 7 bases and 6 bases, with 19 bases remaining between them. Germline assignment: CDR1 SNHLY and CDR2 FYNNEI. As DNA, the CDR3 is TGTGCCAGCAACGAGGGGCTACACACGGTCAATGAGCAGTTCTTC. Translated: CASNEGLHTVNEQFF.

V usage is TRBV5-5 and J usage is TRBJ1-5; no definite D call. Germline loops: CDR1 SGHKS, CDR2 YYEKEE (reference sequence). V was pared by 0 bases and J by 0 bases, with 10 bases between. The CDR3 consists of 16 residues. The CDR3 reads CASSLGSASSNQPQHF. As DNA, the CDR3 is TGTGCCAGCAGCTTGGGTTCAGCTAGTAGCAATCAGCCCCAGCATTTT.

The rearrangement joins TRBV7-9 to TRBJ2-1, with a weak D call TRBD1 (6 bases). There are 15 residues in the CDR3. V gave up 1 base and J gave up 4 bases, with 11 bases separating them. The germline V gene has CDR1 SEHNR and CDR2 FQNEAQ (reference sequence). The CDR3 protein is CASSLGGTPYNEQFF. CDR3 nucleotides: TGTGCCAGCAGCTTAGGGGGGACACCTTACAATGAGCAGTTCTTC.

Regarding this clonotype: An end of the junction differs from the germline gene, which may be a read error. The gene calls are TRBV4-1 and TRBJ2-1; 7 bases match TRBD1. The DNA end is more similar to TRBJ2-7, so the J call may be wrong. The CDR3 consists of 14 residues. The germline gives CDR1 MGHRA, CDR2 YSYEKL. This CDR3 reads CACRGTGFYNEQYF. CDR3 DNA sequence: TGCGCCTGCAGGGGGACGGGATTCTACAATGAGCAGTACTTC.

This clonotype was observed many times. V usage is TRBV20-1 and J usage is TRBJ2-1, with D perhaps matching TRBD1 (6 bases). The CDR3 covers 13 residues. The germline V gene encodes CDR1 DFQATT and CDR2 SNEGSKA (reference sequence). Trimming removed 3 bases at V and 4 bases at J, with 10 bases between. CDR3 DNA: TGCAGTGCTAGCCGCGGACAGTACAATGAGCAGTTCTTC. Translating it yields CSASRGQYNEQFF.

Worth noting for this clonotype: Just one base apart from a much larger clone, this may be a read error. This chain uses TRBV6-5 with TRBJ2-3; the D gene is possibly TRBD2 (5 bases). This CDR3 is 15 amino acids long. The germline V gene encodes CDR1 MNHEY and CDR2 SVGAGI. CDR3 sequence reads: CASRYSRESTDTQYF. DNA of the CDR3: TGTGCCAGCAGATACTCGAGGGAGTCCACAGATACGCAGTATTTT.

The V gene is TRBV9, the J gene TRBJ2-1, with D tentatively TRBD2 (6 bases). The J call may be wrong; the DNA end is better matched by TRBJ2-7. This CDR3 region has 16 residues. Germline CDR1 and CDR2: SGDLS and YYNGEE. This CDR3 is CASSVAGEVAYNEQYF. The CDR3 DNA is TGTGCCAGCAGCGTAGCGGGAGAGGTCGCCTACAATGAGCAGTACTTC.

With respect to this clonotype: A much larger clone lies one base from this, so it may be a read error. The chain couples TRBV5-6 to TRBJ2-7; D is unclear. CDR1 and CDR2 (germline): SGHDT, YYEEEE. Trimming removed 2 bases at V and 4 bases at J, with 13 bases between. The CDR3 runs 14 residues. This CDR3 is CASSFSARTYEQYF. CDR3 coding DNA: TGTGCCAGCAGCTTTTCCGCCAGGACGTACGAGCAGTACTTC.

This chain joins TRBV12-3 or TRBV12-4 and TRBJ1-4; maybe TRBD1 (5 bases). With 5 bases removed from V and 4 bases from J, the gap between germline ends came to 8 bases. The CDR3 consists of 13 residues. CDR3 amino acids: CASSRQINEKLFF. In nucleotides, the CDR3 is TGTGCCAGCAGTAGACAGATTAATGAAAAACTGTTTTTT.

This clonotype has a handful of counts. The V call is TRBV4-1, the J call TRBJ2-2; TRBD2 aligns across 11 bases. Germline V gene lookup returns CDR1 MGHRA and CDR2 YSYEKL. This CDR3 has 17 residues. After removal of 2 bases from V and 3 bases from J, the junction contained 5 bases not matched to a gene. CDR3 coding DNA: TGCGCCAGCAGCCAATCCCGGACTAGCGGGTACACCGGGGAGCTGTTTTTT. Its translation is CASSQSRTSGYTGELFF.